The 22 T cell receptor beta chains below all came from one sample that was sequenced in a study of blood T cell repertoires in COVID-19. Some clones are missing from TCRdb's copy, which holds only in-frame ones; the method was immunoSEQ multiplex PCR. This sample carries around 77,000 clones, about 83% of them seen once, and the ten largest clones take approximately 7%. The sequenced sample was peripheral blood. The receptor set was obtained from a man aged 25-45 years with COVID-19, enrolled during active disease.

The V call is TRBV21-1, the J call TRBJ2-2; TRBD1, as called in the table, went unchecked against the DNA. TRBV21-1 is classified as a pseudogene. This CDR3 region has 17 residues. The DNA of the CDR3 is TGTGCCAGCAGCAAAGAAACAGCTCAATACAACACCGGGGAGCTGTTTTTT. Residues: CASSKETAQYNTGELFF.

The rearrangement uses TRBV7-2 and TRBJ2-7, with TRBD1 matching 10 bases. CDR3 length: 15 residues. Germline trimming cut 1 base from V and 5 bases from J; bases unmatched to any gene: 5. Germline CDR1 SGHTA, CDR2 FQGNSA. The CDR3 bases are TGTGCCAGCAGCTTAGAGGGACAGGGGTTCCACGAGCAGTACTTC. Translated: CASSLEGQGFHEQYF.

This clone has more than one count but fewer than ten. J is TRBJ2-7 and V is TRBV24-1, with 11 bases fitting TRBD2. The CDR3 loop spans 15 amino acids. Losses at the gene ends were 9 bases for V and 3 bases for J; bases not matched to a gene: 9. Germline CDR1 is KGHDR and CDR2 is SFDVKD. CDR3 sequence reads: CATSASGTSGYEQYF. The CDR3 coding sequence is TGTGCCACCTCGGCTTCTGGGACTAGCGGCTACGAGCAGTACTTC.

The genes are TRBV11-2 and TRBJ2-5; 7 bases fit TRBD1. V shed 0 bases, J shed 3 bases, and the junction held 7 bases outside the gene matches. Germline V gene sequence: CDR1 SGHAT, CDR2 FQNNGV. The CDR3 spans 16 residues. The CDR3 reads CASSLDRTGGKETQYF. The CDR3 coding sequence is TGTGCCAGCAGCTTAGATCGGACAGGCGGAAAAGAGACCCAGTACTTC.

The chain combines TRBV14 with TRBJ2-7; 7 bases map to TRBD2. The V and J ends lost 2 bases and 9 bases, in that order; junction bases with no gene match: 7. CDR1 and CDR2 (germline): SGHDN, FVKESK. The CDR3 is 13 residues long. The chain's CDR3 is CASSQTQAGRQYF. CDR3 DNA: TGTGCCAGCAGCCAAACGCAAGCGGGGCGGCAGTACTTC.

The chain couples TRBV27 to TRBJ2-2, with D possibly TRBD1 on 5 matching bases. The V end lost 8 bases, the J end lost 2 bases, and 12 bases lay between the germline ends. From germline, CDR1 is MNHEY and CDR2 SMNVEV (reference sequence). This CDR3 has 14 residues. CDR3 in DNA: TGTGCCAGCCAAAGGACATTTAACACCGGGGAGCTGTTTTTT. Translation gives CASQRTFNTGELFF.

The V gene is TRBV3-1 (or the pseudogene TRBV3-2), the J gene TRBJ1-5; D remains unclear. The CDR3 extends over 16 amino acids. V was clipped by 0 bases and J by 4 bases, with 13 bases between them. The germline V gene encodes CDR1 LGHDT and CDR2 YNNKEL (reference sequence). Written as DNA, the CDR3 is TGTGCCAGCAGCCAAGACTTAACCGCGGGGAATCAGCCCCAGCATTTT. It translates to CASSQDLTAGNQPQHF.

The genes are TRBV10-3 and TRBJ2-5; 7 bases fit TRBD1. Trimming at V came to 2 bases and at J to 5 bases, leaving 11 bases not matched to a gene. Germline CDR1 is ENHRY and CDR2 is SYGVKD. This CDR3 has 16 residues. The CDR3 nucleotides read TGTGCCATCAGTGAGGGTAGCAGGGGGACGGGGGAGACCCAGTACTTC. Translated, it gives CAISEGSRGTGETQYF.

This clone is categorized as medium-sized. The rearrangement joins TRBV2 to TRBJ1-2; D possibly corresponds to TRBD1 (6 bases). The germline CDR1 and CDR2 sequences are SNHLY and FYNNEI. This CDR3 comprises 13 residues. Trimming left V 8 bases short and J 4 bases short, with 14 bases between. The CDR3: CASSSQGTYGYTF. The CDR3 DNA is TGTGCCAGCTCGTCGCAGGGGACCTATGGCTACACCTTC.

This clone was detected many times. The chain employs TRBV6-2 or TRBV6-3 and TRBJ2-3, with TRBD2 matching over 10 bases. In germline, CDR1 is MNHEY, CDR2 SVGEGT. Trimming took 2 bases from V and 4 from J; bases not matched to a gene: 0. There are 14 residues in the CDR3. The CDR3 spells CASSYGTSADTQYF. The CDR3 DNA follows: TGTGCCAGCAGTTACGGGACTAGCGCAGATACGCAGTATTTT.

The chain links TRBV11-2 to TRBJ2-1, with 9 bases that match TRBD2. The CDR3 extends over 14 amino acids. Germline values: CDR1 SGHAT, CDR2 FQNNGV. With V trimmed by 1 base and J by 10 bases, 5 bases remained unmatched. CDR3 amino acids: CASSLVITSGEQFF. In DNA, the CDR3 is TGTGCCAGCAGCTTAGTAATAACTAGCGGGGAGCAGTTCTTC.

This clone was picked up a small number of times. The V gene is TRBV10-3, the J gene TRBJ2-7, with TRBD2 matching over 11 bases. V lost 10 bases and J lost 3; bases outside the gene matches: 2. The germline CDR1 and CDR2 sequences are ENHRY and SYGVKD. This CDR3 has 12 residues. CDR3 DNA sequence: TGTGCCACGGGGACTAGCGGCTACGAGCAGTACTTC. It translates to CATGTSGYEQYF.

This chain uses TRBV6-5 with TRBJ2-5; 8 nucleotides agree with TRBD2. This CDR3 has 13 amino acids. Germline CDR1 reads MNHEY; CDR2 reads SVGAGI. V trimming: 10 bases; J trimming: 2 bases; junction bases outside the gene matches: 6. CDR3 residues: CATGTSRQETQYF. CDR3 DNA: TGTGCCACCGGGACTAGTAGACAAGAGACCCAGTACTTC.

V usage is TRBV6-5 and J usage is TRBJ2-5; the match to TRBD1 covers 8 bases. The V and J ends lost 9 bases and 3 bases, in that order; junction bases with no gene match: 9. In germline, CDR1 is MNHEY, CDR2 SVGAGI. The CDR3 consists of 14 residues. The chain's CDR3 is CASHTGGLKETQYF. CDR3 in DNA: TGTGCCAGTCATACAGGGGGTTTAAAAGAGACCCAGTACTTC.

V usage is TRBV28 and J usage is TRBJ1-2, with D unresolved. CDR1 MDHEN and CDR2 SYDVKM come from the germline V gene. The V gene lost 7 bases and the J gene lost 3 bases, with 12 bases spanning the gap. The CDR3 loop spans 13 amino acids. The DNA of the CDR3 is TGTGCCAGCACCGTAGGGAGGGACTATGGCTACACCTTC. This sequence encodes CASTVGRDYGYTF.

V and J are TRBV7-8 and TRBJ1-3; D uncertain. V lost 5 bases to trimming and J lost 13 bases, with 18 bases between them. CDR3 length: 13 amino acids. From germline, CDR1 is SGHVS and CDR2 FQNEAQ. The CDR3 region is CASSLTEEHRIYF. The CDR3 DNA reads TGTGCCAGCAGCCTAACGGAGGAGCATCGGATATATTTT.

The J gene is TRBJ2-1, the V gene TRBV4-1; D perhaps matches TRBD2 (5 bases). In germline, CDR1 is MGHRA, CDR2 YSYEKL. The CDR3 spans 17 residues. The germline V and J ends were trimmed by 2 bases and 6 bases, with 20 bases remaining between them. The DNA of the CDR3 is TGCGCCAGCAGCCAACCCCTTGCTGGGAGAGAAGGCAATGAGCAGTTCTTC. Translated: CASSQPLAGREGNEQFF.

This chain uses TRBV9 with TRBJ2-2, with 10 bases matching TRBD2. The junction had 8 bases not matched to a gene; V was cut back by 0 bases and J by 6 bases. The CDR3 runs 17 residues. The V gene's germline CDR1 is SGDLS and CDR2 YYNGEE. CDR3 DNA: TGTGCCAGCAGCGTAGACACTAGCGGGAATTGGGCCGGGGAGCTGTTTTTT. This codes for CASSVDTSGNWAGELFF.

This chain joins TRBV11-2 and TRBJ1-1, with D perhaps matching TRBD1 (5 bases). CDR3 length equals 11 residues. V lost 11 bases, J lost 1 base, and 8 bases lay in between. Per germline, CDR1 SGHAT and CDR2 FQNNGV. The CDR3 DNA follows: TGTGCCTGGGGGGGGAACACTGAAGCTTTCTTT. Its translation is CAWGGNTEAFF.

The V and J genes are TRBV10-3 and TRBJ2-3; D not certain. Germline CDR1 reads ENHRY; CDR2 reads SYGVKD. The CDR3 totals 13 residues. V lost 4 bases and J 3 bases, leaving 8 bases between the germline ends. The CDR3 sequence: CAISVRATDTQYF. The CDR3, as DNA: TGTGCCATCAGTGTGCGCGCGACAGATACGCAGTATTTT.

The rearrangement uses TRBV12-1 and TRBJ2-4; TRBD1 reflects the table's D call only, with no check against the DNA. TRBV12-1 is deemed a pseudogene. This CDR3 contains 13 residues. The CDR3 sequence is CARSGGSKNIQYF. DNA for the CDR3: TGTGCCAGATCAGGGGGGTCCAAAAACATTCAGTACTTC.

This rearrangement joins TRBV4-1 to TRBJ1-2; D gene ambiguous. The CDR3 has 15 amino acids. V gave up 0 bases and J gave up 4 bases, with 12 bases separating them. The germline V gene has CDR1 MGHRA and CDR2 YSYEKL. The CDR3 nucleotides read TGCGCCAGCAGCCAAGAGCCAGGCATTGTCTATGGCTACACCTTC. It encodes CASSQEPGIVYGYTF.